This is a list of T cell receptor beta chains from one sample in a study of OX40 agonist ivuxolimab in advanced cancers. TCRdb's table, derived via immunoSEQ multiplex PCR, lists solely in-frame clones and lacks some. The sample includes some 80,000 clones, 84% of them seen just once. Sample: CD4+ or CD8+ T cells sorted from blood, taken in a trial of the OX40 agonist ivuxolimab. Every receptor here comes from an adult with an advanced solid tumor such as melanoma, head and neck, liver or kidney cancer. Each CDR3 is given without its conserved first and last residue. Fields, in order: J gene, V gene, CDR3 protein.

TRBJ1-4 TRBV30 ASKGGSTNEKLF
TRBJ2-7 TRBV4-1 ASSRGTAAYEQY
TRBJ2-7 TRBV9 ASSAASGRSSYEQY
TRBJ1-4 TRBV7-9 ASSLAHSSTNEKLF
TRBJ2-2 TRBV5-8 ASSVGSGSPGELF
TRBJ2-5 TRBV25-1 ASSEYSEETQY
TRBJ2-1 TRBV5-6 ASTGLAGGSEQF
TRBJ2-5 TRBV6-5 ASSSGTRGAQY
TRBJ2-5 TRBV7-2 ASSQGRVYETQY
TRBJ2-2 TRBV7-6 ASSPGQGATGELF
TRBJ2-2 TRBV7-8 ASSSRTGNTGELF
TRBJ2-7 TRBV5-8 ASSLGPRYEQY
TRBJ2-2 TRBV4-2 ASSLGRSNTGELF
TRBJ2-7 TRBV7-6 ASSFSPGDEQY
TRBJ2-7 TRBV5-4 ASSLGRNYEQY
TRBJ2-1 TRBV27 ASSIRTPSDEQF
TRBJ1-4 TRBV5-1 ASSLAAATNEKLF
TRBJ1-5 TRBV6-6 ASSYSQPQH
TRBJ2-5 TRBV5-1 ASSFTGAGETQY
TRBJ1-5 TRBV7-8 ASSLDEGTRYQPQH
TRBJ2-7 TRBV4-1 ASSQPTRRRGEQY
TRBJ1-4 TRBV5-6 ASSRAQTWEKLF
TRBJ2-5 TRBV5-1 ASSWRTSGRAEETQY
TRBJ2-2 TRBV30 AWTRATVNRIPFRSKSGELF
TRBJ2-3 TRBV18 ASSPGLVDTQY
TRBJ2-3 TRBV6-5 ASRREIGTDTQY